The rows below give T cell receptor beta chains drawn from one sample of a study of early T cells in non-severe SARS-CoV-2 infection. TCRdb re-called the 5' RACE reads with MiXCR, one entry per CDR3 protein. The sample lists 45,000 to 70,000 distinct CDR3 sequences, 7.7% seen once, with over 9.5% in the top ten. The sequencing used whole blood, collected at baseline. These receptors were taken from an adult who was a healthcare worker with PCR-confirmed SARS-CoV-2 infection or an uninfected control (not recorded which). Both conserved end residues are part of each CDR3. Each record gives: V gene, D gene, clone size, J gene, CDR3 protein, CDR3 DNA. D genes are given only for firm matches. Expanded clones get a size class; other rows say once, few or many, or leave the size out.

TRBV7-9,TRBD1,few,TRBJ2-6,CASSFQGQKFFSGANVLTF,TGTGCCAGCAGCTTTCAGGGACAGAAGTTCTTTTCTGGGGCCAACGTCCTGACTTTC
TRBV7-2,TRBD2,few,TRBJ2-7,CASSPALAGRPYEQYF,TGTGCCAGCAGCCCGGCCTTAGCGGGACGCCCCTACGAGCAGTACTTC
TRBV7-9,TRBD1,few,TRBJ2-2,CASAIGQENTGELFF,TGTGCCAGCGCTATTGGACAGGAGAACACCGGGGAGCTGTTTTTT
TRBV27,-,-,TRBJ2-1,CASSLTAWNEQFF,TGTGCCAGCAGTTTAACAGCTTGGAATGAGCAGTTCTTC
TRBV2,-,few,TRBJ2-3,CASTLPDTQYF,TGTGCCAGCACTCTGCCAGATACGCAGTATTTT
TRBV4-2,TRBD1,many,TRBJ1-2,CASSQDGPTRDRGLRGYTF,TGTGCCAGCAGCCAAGATGGACCAACAAGGGACAGGGGGCTCAGGGGCTACACCTTC
TRBV6-5,TRBD2,-,TRBJ2-7,CASSYQRGEQYF,TGTGCCAGCAGTTACCAGCGGGGCGAGCAGTACTTC
TRBV20-1,-,many,TRBJ2-7,CSAIDTPEQYF,TGCAGTGCCATCGACACTCCCGAGCAGTACTTC
TRBV12-3/TRBV12-4,-,few,TRBJ2-1,CASRTEYNEQFF,TGTGCCAGCAGGACAGAATACAATGAGCAGTTCTTC
TRBV27,TRBD2,-,TRBJ2-3,CASSFGGSPDTQYF,TGTGCCAGCAGTTTCGGCGGGAGTCCAGATACGCAGTATTTT
TRBV7-2,-,many,TRBJ2-5,CASSSSKGQTQYF,TGTGCCAGCAGCTCCTCGAAGGGGCAGACCCAGTACTTC
TRBV18,TRBD1,-,TRBJ2-1,CASSPLGQGADEQFF,TGTGCCAGCTCACCGCTTGGACAGGGTGCGGATGAGCAGTTCTTC
TRBV20-1,-,-,TRBJ2-1,CSAREGVLYNEQFF,TGCAGTGCTAGGGAGGGAGTCCTTTACAATGAGCAGTTCTTC
TRBV6-5,TRBD2,few,TRBJ2-4,CASSYMTSGAKNIQYF,TGTGCCAGCAGTTACATGACTAGCGGGGCTAAAAACATTCAGTACTTC
TRBV11-1,TRBD1,few,TRBJ2-2,CASSPRTGAIGELFF,TGTGCCAGCAGCCCTAGGACAGGGGCAATCGGGGAGCTGTTTTTT
TRBV7-9,-,few,TRBJ2-7,CASSLGAFPGEQYF,TGTGCCAGCAGCTTAGGAGCATTCCCAGGAGAGCAGTACTTC
TRBV28,-,few,TRBJ2-7,CASRVSVDDEQYF,TGTGCCAGCAGGGTTTCGGTGGACGACGAGCAGTACTTC
TRBV28,TRBD2,many,TRBJ2-1,CASTGGSLNEQFF,TGTGCCAGCACGGGCGGGAGTCTGAATGAGCAGTTCTTC
TRBV7-9,TRBD1,few,TRBJ2-3,CASSLATGGQDTQYF,TGTGCCAGCAGCTTAGCGACAGGGGGTCAAGATACGCAGTATTTT
TRBV11-2,-,-,TRBJ2-2,CASSLAQISGELFF,TGTGCCAGCAGCTTAGCACAAATCTCCGGGGAGCTGTTTTTT
TRBV2,TRBD1,many,TRBJ2-2,CASMEDRRLNTGELFF,TGTGCCAGCATGGAGGACAGGCGCTTGAACACCGGGGAGCTGTTTTTT
TRBV2,-,few,TRBJ2-5,CASVFAEQETQYF,TGTGCCAGCGTTTTCGCAGAACAAGAGACCCAGTACTTC
TRBV4-1,TRBD2,few,TRBJ2-2,CASSQGLAGPVGGELFF,TGCGCCAGCAGCCAGGGACTAGCGGGACCAGTAGGCGGGGAGCTGTTTTTT
TRBV14,-,many,TRBJ2-1,CASRERTMDEQFF,TGTGCCAGCCGGGAAAGGACGATGGATGAGCAGTTCTTC
TRBV11-1,-,few,TRBJ2-5,CASSLFGQPQETQYF,TGTGCCAGCAGCTTATTTGGACAGCCTCAAGAGACCCAGTACTTC
TRBV28,TRBD1,-,TRBJ2-1,CASSPGTGLNHFF,TGTGCCAGCAGCCCAGGGACAGGACTAAATCATTTCTTC
TRBV6-2/TRBV6-3,TRBD2,many,TRBJ2-7,CASSRSGSSYEQYF,TGTGCCAGCAGTCGCAGCGGGAGCTCCTACGAGCAGTACTTC
TRBV28,-,many,TRBJ1-2,CASYRSNYGYTF,TGTGCCAGCTATCGATCCAACTATGGCTACACCTTC
TRBV3-1,-,few,TRBJ1-5,CASSQGRNQPQHF,TGTGCCAGCAGCCAAGGACGCAATCAGCCCCAGCATTTT
TRBV7-6,-,few,TRBJ2-7,CASSPGAGGYEQYF,TGTGCCAGCAGCCCAGGGGCCGGGGGTTACGAGCAGTACTTC
TRBV4-1,TRBD1,many,TRBJ1-4,CASRQGREKLFF,TGCGCCAGCAGACAGGGGAGGGAAAAACTGTTTTTT
TRBV20-1,TRBD2,-,TRBJ2-3,CSARGLAGMAGTDTQYF,TGCAGTGCTAGAGGACTAGCGGGAATGGCCGGCACAGATACGCAGTATTTT
TRBV7-2,TRBD1,many,TRBJ2-6,CASSYRQGRAGANVLTF,TGTGCCAGCAGCTATAGACAGGGGCGGGCTGGGGCCAACGTCCTGACTTTC
TRBV30,-,many,TRBJ2-7,CAWSLPVVYEQYF,TGTGCCTGGAGTCTGCCGGTTGTCTACGAGCAGTACTTC
TRBV20-1,TRBD2,many,TRBJ2-1,CSASGGVSSGRNEQFF,TGCAGTGCTAGCGGGGGGGTGTCTAGCGGGAGGAATGAGCAGTTCTTC
TRBV10-2,TRBD2,-,TRBJ2-1,CATLTSGMNEQFF,TGCGCCACCCTGACTAGCGGGATGAATGAGCAGTTCTTC
TRBV6-2/TRBV6-3,-,-,TRBJ1-1,CASSPVWPGPTEAFF,TGTGCCAGCAGCCCGGTTTGGCCAGGGCCCACTGAAGCTTTCTTT
TRBV7-6,-,-,TRBJ2-1,CASSFLANSYNEQFF,TGTGCCAGCAGCTTCCTAGCGAACTCCTACAATGAGCAGTTCTTC
TRBV5-1,TRBD2,few,TRBJ2-1,CASSAGDLEQFF,TGCGCCAGCAGCGCGGGGGATCTAGAGCAGTTCTTC
TRBV28,-,-,TRBJ1-2,CASQPGFSAGYTF,TGTGCCAGCCAACCGGGATTTTCCGCGGGCTACACCTTC
TRBV2,-,few,TRBJ1-2,CASTEPSVGQAYGYTF,TGTGCCAGCACCGAACCGTCCGTGGGACAAGCCTATGGCTACACCTTC